This T cell receptor (beta chain) was identified in a study of identical twins. This clonotype was picked up a small number of times. MiXCR, applied by TCRdb to the 5' RACE reads, yields one record per CDR3 protein. The sample contains some 1,700,000 distinct CDR3 sequences, roughly 35% of which appear only once. The CDR3 has 15 residues. CDR1 is SNHLY and CDR2 is FYNNEI in the germline V gene. The ends were cut back, 7 bases at V and 0 bases at J, with 14 bases in the middle. The sequence came from a newborn girl in good health. The sequencing input was cord blood. The J gene is TRBJ2-3, the V gene TRBV2; D gene ambiguous. The CDR3 sequence is CASIPNSLSTDTQYF. CDR3 in DNA: TGTGCCAGCATCCCTAACTCGCTGAGCACAGATACGCAGTATTTT.